A single sample gave rise to the 24 T cell receptor beta chains below, sequenced in a study of blood T cells in healthy people across ages (dated by TCRdb to 2013 to 2016). Library construction relied on 5' RACE. The data were produced on an Illumina HiSeq 2500. The second PCR ran for roughly 7 to 11 cycles and used a J-beta primer mix along with a sample-barcoded 5' primer. TCRdb handled the public reads itself, with Q25 trimming in fastp and clone calling in MiXCR, and kept productive beta chains. Under each unique CDR3 protein, matching rows form one entry showing the most common genes and DNA. For this sample there are more than 700,000 distinct CDR3 sequences; about 48% appear just once. The top ten constitute roughly two fifths of the sample. The sequenced sample consisted of blood. The receptors derive from an elderly man in good health.

Only a few counts were recorded for this clonotype. The genes are TRBV28 and TRBJ2-1; TRBD2 matches 8 bases. The CDR3 has 14 amino acids. The germline V gene has CDR1 MDHEN and CDR2 SYDVKM. The junction had 8 bases not matched to a gene; V was cut back by 8 bases and J by 5 bases. CDR3 protein: CASRAAGVNNEQFF. CDR3 DNA: TGTGCCAGCCGAGCAGCGGGAGTAAACAATGAGCAGTTCTTC.

Notes on this clonotype: An end of the junction does not agree with germline; a read error may underlie this. The rearrangement joins TRBV4-2 to TRBJ2-3; no firm D call. This CDR3 spans 15 amino acids. Per germline, CDR1 LGHNA and CDR2 YNFKEQ. CDR3 sequence reads: CASSQAQESTDMQYF. DNA of the CDR3: TGTGCCAGCAGCCAAGCGCAGGAAAGCACAGATATGCAGTATTTT.

The chain links TRBV20-1 to TRBJ1-2; 11 positions agree with TRBD1. The length of the CDR3 is 17 residues. CDR1 and CDR2 from the germline V gene are DFQATT and SNEGSKA (reference sequence). V shed 1 base and J 0 bases; nucleotides not matched to a gene: 7. CDR3 loop: CSARGGTGGRANYGYTF. The CDR3 DNA reads TGCAGTGCTAGAGGGGGGACAGGGGGTCGGGCTAACTATGGCTACACCTTC.

This clonotype was seen only a few times. The chain has TRBV20-1 and TRBJ2-1; TRBD2 might be the D (5 bases). Germline V gives CDR1 DFQATT, CDR2 SNEGSKA (reference sequence). The ends were cut back, 0 bases at V and 7 bases at J, with 13 bases in the middle. This CDR3 has 14 amino acids. The CDR3: CSAREALVPNEQFF. The CDR3 DNA reads TGCAGTGCTAGAGAGGCACTAGTTCCGAATGAGCAGTTCTTC.

V gene TRBV18 combines with J gene TRBJ1-2, with a weak D call TRBD1 (6 bases). The V gene lost 3 bases and the J gene lost 2 bases, with 10 bases spanning the gap. The CDR3 runs to 14 residues. Germline CDR1 KGHSH, CDR2 LQKENI. CDR3 sequence reads: CASSPADSNYGYTF. For the CDR3, the DNA is TGTGCCAGCTCACCGGCGGACAGCAACTATGGCTACACCTTC.

This clonotype has just a few counts. The chain has TRBV20-1 and TRBJ2-7; 9 bases align to TRBD2. Germline-derived CDR1 and CDR2 are DFQATT and SNEGSKA (reference sequence). This CDR3 contains 15 residues. Here the CDR3 DNA reads TGCAGGGTTCCAGCGGGAGGACCGAGCTCCTACGAGCAGTACTTC. Translation gives CRVPAGGPSSYEQYF.

A few counts support this clonotype. The chain carries TRBV4-2 and TRBJ1-2; 7 nucleotides line up with TRBD1. The CDR3 extends over 15 amino acids. The V gene end was trimmed by 1 base and the J gene end by 5 bases; junction bases not matched to a gene: 7. CDR1 and CDR2 from the germline V gene are LGHNA and YNFKEQ. The CDR3 region has the DNA TGTGCCAGCAGCCAAGGGACAGGCTTATCATATGGCTACACCTTC. Protein sequence: CASSQGTGLSYGYTF.

This clonotype was counted only a few times. The chain couples TRBV29-1 to TRBJ2-3; 8 bases are a match to TRBD1. Trimming cost V 3 bases and J 14 bases; bases outside gene matches: 13. The CDR3 contains 13 residues. Germline values: CDR1 SQVTM, CDR2 ANQGSEA. CDR3 residues: CSVEIPGGRYAYF. DNA for the CDR3: TGCAGCGTTGAGATCCCAGGGGGCAGATACGCGTATTTT.

This clonotype turned up a few times. The chain couples TRBV4-1 to TRBJ2-5, with 10 bases aligning to TRBD2. The J segment lost 3 bases and the V segment lost 0 bases, leaving 4 bases of the junction unmatched. Germline CDR1 and CDR2: MGHRA and YSYEKL. The CDR3 runs to 16 residues. CDR3 nucleotide sequence: TGCGCCAGCAGCCAAGATCTAGCGGGGGTCAAAGAGACCCAGTACTTC. Translating gives CASSQDLAGVKETQYF.

Details on this clonotype: It may be a read error: a sequence one base away is much more abundant. The chain uses TRBV6-1 and TRBJ2-1, with D possibly TRBD2 on 6 matching bases. The J call is in doubt because the DNA end fits TRBJ2-7 better. Germline V CDR1 and CDR2: MNHNS, SASEGT. The CDR3 is made up of 15 amino acids. The CDR3 DNA reads as TGTGCCAGCAGTTTCCGTGCGGGACCTTACAATGAGCAGTACTTC. This sequence encodes CASSFRAGPYNEQYF.

V is TRBV11-2 and J is TRBJ1-4; tentatively, D is TRBD1 (5 bases). This CDR3 comprises 16 residues. Germline V lookup: CDR1 SGHAT, CDR2 FQNNGV. The V and J ends lost 5 bases and 0 bases respectively, with 13 bases between them. In DNA form, the CDR3 reads TGTGCCAGCAGCCGTGGTGACAGTGCAACTAATGAAAAACTGTTTTTT. It encodes CASSRGDSATNEKLFF.

The J gene is TRBJ2-7, the V gene TRBV5-1; the match to TRBD1 covers 8 bases. Germline CDR1 and CDR2: SGHRS and YFSETQ. V shed 4 bases and J 5 bases; nucleotides not matched to a gene: 11. The CDR3 covers 15 residues. The CDR3 is CASSLRDRQVDEQYF. The CDR3 bases are TGCGCCAGCAGCCTCCGGGACAGGCAAGTGGACGAGCAGTACTTC. Based on the CDR3 plus reference TRBV5-1 and TRBJ2-7, the full variable domain is KAGVTQTPRYLIKTRGQQVTLSCSPISGHRSVSWYQQTPGQGLQFLFEYFSETQRNKGNFPGRFSGRQFSNSRSEMNVSTLELGDSALYLCASSLRDRQVDEQYFGPGTRLTVT.

This clonotype came up a few times. V gene TRBV20-1 combines with J gene TRBJ2-1; tentative D call: TRBD2 (5 bases). V lost 2 bases and J 2 bases, leaving 13 bases between the germline ends. Germline CDR1 is DFQATT and CDR2 is SNEGSKA (reference sequence). This CDR3 contains 15 residues. CDR3 sequence: CSARLLAGTYNEQFF. The CDR3 DNA follows: TGCAGTGCTAGACTGCTAGCAGGAACCTACAATGAGCAGTTCTTC.

The V and J genes are TRBV6-1 and TRBJ2-1; D might be TRBD1 or TRBD2, each matching 5 bases. Looked up from germline, CDR1 is MNHNS and CDR2 is SASEGT. Trimming pared 9 bases from V and 6 bases from J, leaving 18 bases between. CDR3 length: 14 residues. The CDR3 protein is CASDWGTFSNEQFF. As DNA, the CDR3 is TGTGCCAGTGATTGGGGGACCTTCTCCAATGAGCAGTTCTTC.

CDR3 amino acids: CASSYGQGVPQETQYF. The CDR3, as DNA: TGTGCCAGCAGCTACGGACAGGGGGTACCCCAAGAGACCCAGTACTTC. V and J are TRBV11-2 and TRBJ2-5; 10 bases are a match to TRBD1. With V trimmed by 4 bases and J by 1 base, 6 bases remained unmatched. CDR1 and CDR2 from the germline V gene are SGHAT and FQNNGV. The CDR3 covers 16 residues.

This clonotype has more than one count but fewer than ten. The genes are TRBV7-2 and TRBJ1-2; TRBD1 matches at 7 bases. The V gene's germline CDR1 is SGHTA and CDR2 FQGNSA. Trimming cost V 5 bases and J 6 bases; bases outside gene matches: 6. The CDR3 totals 13 residues. The CDR3 coding sequence is TGTGCCAGCAGCCCGGACAGGTCGGATGGCTACACCTTC. Translating gives CASSPDRSDGYTF.

The CDR3 sequence is CASSWGLDSANTGELFF. The CDR3 DNA follows: TGTGCCAGCAGCTGGGGCCTGGACTCCGCGAACACCGGGGAGCTGTTTTTT. This chain uses TRBV11-2 with TRBJ2-2; either TRBD1 or TRBD2 may supply D (5 bases each). Trimming cost V 4 bases and J 0 bases, with 15 bases left between them. The CDR3 covers 17 residues. The germline gives CDR1 SGHAT, CDR2 FQNNGV.

The J gene is TRBJ1-1, the V gene TRBV20-1; D is ambiguous. Between the trimmed V and J ends, which lost 4 bases and 0 bases, there was a span of 9 bases. Germline V gene data show CDR1 as DFQATT and CDR2 as SNEGSKA (reference sequence). The length of the CDR3 is 13 residues. The CDR3 DNA reads TGCAGTGCTAAAACCCATCTGAACACTGAAGCTTTCTTT. Protein: CSAKTHLNTEAFF.

The chain is built from TRBV13 and TRBJ2-1; TRBD2 agrees at 11 bases. J gave up 11 bases and V 5 bases, and 8 bases lay outside the gene matches. The germline CDR1 and CDR2 sequences are PRHDT and FYEKMQ (reference sequence). This CDR3 spans 14 amino acids. CDR3 in amino acids: CASSQVAGGGQQFF. For the CDR3, the DNA is TGTGCCAGCAGCCAAGTAGCGGGAGGGGGACAGCAGTTCTTC.

This clonotype was picked up a small number of times. The chain employs TRBV5-1 and TRBJ2-5; D not resolved. V gave up 0 bases and J gave up 4 bases, with 7 bases separating them. CDR1 is SGHRS, CDR2 YFSETQ, per germline. The CDR3 totals 13 residues. The chain's CDR3 is CASSLELAETQYF. CDR3 bases: TGCGCCAGCAGCTTGGAACTGGCAGAGACCCAGTACTTC.

This chain links TRBV24-1 with TRBJ2-1, with a tentative D call TRBD1 (6 bases). V lost 8 bases, J lost 6 bases, and 10 bases lay in between. Germline V gives CDR1 KGHDR, CDR2 SFDVKD. There are 12 residues in the CDR3. CDR3: CATTKDSNEQFF. The CDR3 coding sequence is TGTGCCACCACTAAGGACAGCAATGAGCAGTTCTTC.

V and J are TRBV7-2 and TRBJ1-2; D is ambiguous. The V end was cut by 6 bases, the J end by 7 bases, with 21 bases between. Per germline, CDR1 SGHTA and CDR2 FQGNSA. The CDR3 totals 15 residues. CDR3 loop: CASRQDRSTPFGYTF. The CDR3, as DNA: TGTGCCAGCAGGCAAGACCGGTCTACTCCCTTTGGCTACACCTTC.

The rearrangement links TRBV6-5 to TRBJ2-1; 9 bases are shared with TRBD1. The CDR3 is 14 amino acids. In germline, CDR1 is MNHEY, CDR2 SVGAGI. V shed 5 bases and J 8 bases; nucleotides not matched to a gene: 7. The chain's CDR3 is CASSTLQGAYEQFF. The DNA for the CDR3 is TGTGCCAGCAGTACCCTACAGGGGGCCTATGAGCAGTTCTTC.

The chain uses TRBV20-1 and TRBJ1-6, with D perhaps TRBD1 (6 bases). V was trimmed by 4 bases and J by 14 bases, leaving 18 bases between them. This CDR3 has 13 residues. Germline-derived CDR1 and CDR2 are DFQATT and SNEGSKA (reference sequence). The CDR3 loop reads CSANSGQTRALHF. In DNA form, the CDR3 reads TGCAGTGCTAACAGCGGACAGACCCGAGCCCTCCACTTT.